The T cell receptor beta chain under discussion was sequenced for a study of blood T cell repertoires in COVID-19 (dated by TCRdb to the early 2020s). Some background on the complete study: Samples from collaborators originated in the United States, Italy and Spain and spanned both the acute and convalescent phases of COVID-19. The prospective study material was composed of cDNA or gDNA derived from T cells, B-cell-depleted T cells, or PBMCs. Subjects who had been exposed to COVID-19, were actively infected with it, or had recovered from it provided the deeply sampled blood TCRbeta repertoires that made up the dataset. The repertoires were released in a freely available public database intended as a resource for research on the immune response to SARS-CoV-2. Samples came from the ongoing ImmuneRACE study (first 160 participants) plus 1,254 subjects from 6 global collaborators. A de-identified subject ID, COVID-19 status, age in years and sex were almost always included in the sample metadata. HLA class I and class II types, where available, came from metadata supplied by the sample provider rather than from assay-based typing. General findings and caveats noted by the study authors: How much clinical and demographic metadata was included differed by source and by participant, and the metadata was provided uncurated.

The immunoSEQ Assay, a bias-controlled multiplex PCR, was used to amplify TCRbeta CDR3 regions from genomic DNA. In the paper's pipeline: Within the assay, amplification of reference gene primers was used to estimate how many nucleated cells each sample contained. To quantify the absolute abundance of each unique TCRbeta CDR3 rearrangement, sequence reads were collapsed and filtered. Productive Simpson clonality was computed per sample as the square root of Simpson's diversity index over productive rearrangements. The table comes from immuneACCESS by way of TCRdb, which keeps in-frame sequences with V and J called. Part of the clones is missing from these tables; in studies checked, under half for an unresolved V gene and the rest for unknown reasons. The V and J calls and clone size are taken from that table; D and trimming were inferred from the DNA. The sample contains 200,000 to 250,000 clones, 88% of them found a single time. 2.7% of the sample is taken by the ten largest.

From cysteine to phenylalanine, the CDR3 is 14 amino acids long. The retained sequence is limited to the CDR3, 42 bases, with the frame set at the first base. The V end loses 2 bases and the J end loses 7 bases, and a stretch of 12 bases separates them. Based on the germline V gene, the CDR1 and CDR2 sequences are LGHNA and YSLEER. The collaborating institutions used their own protocols to collect whole blood in K2EDTA tubes. For TCRbeta analysis, collaborators shipped samples as frozen whole blood, isolated PBMCs, or DNA extracted from either of those sample types. To note about this clone: The target of this receptor is not known. Base-call qualities are not available, and no considerably larger clone is one nucleotide away.

The TCR comes from a woman aged 55-75 years with acute or convalescent COVID-19. Sequenced: peripheral blood. Rearrangement joined TRBV4-3 to TRBJ1-5; the D gene is perhaps TRBD1, from 5 matching bases. The sequenced DNA: TGCGCCAGCAGCCAAAGACAGTTCACACAGCCCCAGCATTTT. Its amino acids are CASSQRQFTQPQHF.